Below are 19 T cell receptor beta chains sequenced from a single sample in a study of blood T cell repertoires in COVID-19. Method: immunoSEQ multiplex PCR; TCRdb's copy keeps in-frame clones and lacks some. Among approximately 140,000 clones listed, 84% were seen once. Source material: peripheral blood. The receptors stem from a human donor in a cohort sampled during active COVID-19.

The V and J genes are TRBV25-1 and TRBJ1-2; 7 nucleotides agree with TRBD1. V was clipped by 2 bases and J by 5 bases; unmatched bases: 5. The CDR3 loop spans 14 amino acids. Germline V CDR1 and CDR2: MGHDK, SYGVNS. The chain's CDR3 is CASSEPGTVYGYTF. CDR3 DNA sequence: TGTGCCAGCAGTGAACCCGGGACAGTGTATGGCTACACCTTC.

Here the CDR3 reads CASSLPPGGNIQYF. The DNA for the CDR3 is TGTGCCAGCAGCTTACCACCCGGGGGAAACATTCAGTACTTC. The chain is built from TRBV11-3 and TRBJ2-4; perhaps TRBD2 as D (6 bases). Trimming left V 2 bases short and J 6 bases short, with 11 bases between. Germline values: CDR1 SGHNT, CDR2 YENEEA. The CDR3 spans 14 residues.

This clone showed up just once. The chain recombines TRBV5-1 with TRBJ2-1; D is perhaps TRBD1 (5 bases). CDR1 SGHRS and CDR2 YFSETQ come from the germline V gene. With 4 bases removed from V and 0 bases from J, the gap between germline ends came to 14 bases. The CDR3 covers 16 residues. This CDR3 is CASSLRVGASYNEQFF. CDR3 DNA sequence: TGCGCCAGCAGCCTCAGGGTTGGGGCCTCCTACAATGAGCAGTTCTTC.

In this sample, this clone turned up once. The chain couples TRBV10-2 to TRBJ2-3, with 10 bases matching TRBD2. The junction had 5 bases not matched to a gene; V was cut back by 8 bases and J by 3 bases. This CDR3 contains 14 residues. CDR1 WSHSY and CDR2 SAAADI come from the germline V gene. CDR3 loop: CASYSGGATDTQYF. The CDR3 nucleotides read TGCGCCAGCTACAGCGGGGGGGCTACAGATACGCAGTATTTT.

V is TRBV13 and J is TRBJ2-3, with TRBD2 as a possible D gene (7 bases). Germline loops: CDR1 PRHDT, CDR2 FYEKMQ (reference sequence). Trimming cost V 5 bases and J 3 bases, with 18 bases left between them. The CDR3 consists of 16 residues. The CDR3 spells CASSPLGGALTDTQYF. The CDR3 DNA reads TGTGCCAGCAGCCCGTTGGGGGGGGCCCTAACAGATACGCAGTATTTT. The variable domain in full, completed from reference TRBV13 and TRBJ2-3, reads AAGVIQSPRHLIKEKRETATLKCYPIPRHDTVYWYQQGPGQDPQFLISFYEKMQSDKGSIPDRFSAQQFSDYHSELNMSSLELGDSALYFCASSPLGGALTDTQYFGPGTRLTVL.

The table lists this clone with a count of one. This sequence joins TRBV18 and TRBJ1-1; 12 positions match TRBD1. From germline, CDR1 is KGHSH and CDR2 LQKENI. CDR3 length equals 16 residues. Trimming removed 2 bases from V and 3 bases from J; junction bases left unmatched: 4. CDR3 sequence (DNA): TGTGCCAGCTCACCAGGGACAGGGGGCGCGGACACTGAAGCTTTCTTT. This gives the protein CASSPGTGGADTEAFF. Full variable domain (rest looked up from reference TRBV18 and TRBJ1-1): NAGVMQNPRHLVRRRGQEARLRCSPMKGHSHVYWYRQLPEEGLKFMVYLQKENIIDESGMPKERFSAEFPKEGPSILRIQQVVRGDSAAYFCASSPGTGGADTEAFFGQGTRLTVV.

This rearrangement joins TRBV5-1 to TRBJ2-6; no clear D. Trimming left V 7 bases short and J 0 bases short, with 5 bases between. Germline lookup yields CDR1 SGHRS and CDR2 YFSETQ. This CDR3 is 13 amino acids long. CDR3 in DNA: TGCGCCAGCCGTTACTCTGGGGCCAACGTCCTGACTTTC. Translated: CASRYSGANVLTF.

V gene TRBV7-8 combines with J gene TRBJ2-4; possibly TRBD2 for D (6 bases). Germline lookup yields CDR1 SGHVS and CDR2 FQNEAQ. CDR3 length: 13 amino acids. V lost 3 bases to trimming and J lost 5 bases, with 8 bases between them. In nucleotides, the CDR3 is TGTGCCAGCAGCTTGGGCGGGGAAAACATTCAGTACTTC. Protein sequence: CASSLGGENIQYF.

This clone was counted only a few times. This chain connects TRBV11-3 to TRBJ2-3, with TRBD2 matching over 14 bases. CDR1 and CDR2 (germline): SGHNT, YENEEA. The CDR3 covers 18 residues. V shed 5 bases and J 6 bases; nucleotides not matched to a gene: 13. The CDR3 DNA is TGTGCCAGCAGCGCCCGCCTGGGACTAGCGGGGGCAGGGGATACGCAGTATTTT. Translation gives CASSARLGLAGAGDTQYF.

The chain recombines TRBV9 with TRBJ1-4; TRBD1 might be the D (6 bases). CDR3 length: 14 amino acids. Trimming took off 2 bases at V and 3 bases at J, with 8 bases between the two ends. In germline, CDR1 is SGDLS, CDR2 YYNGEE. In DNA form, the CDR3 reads TGTGCCAGCAGCGTCGGACAGCCTAATGAAAAACTGTTTTTT. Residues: CASSVGQPNEKLFF.

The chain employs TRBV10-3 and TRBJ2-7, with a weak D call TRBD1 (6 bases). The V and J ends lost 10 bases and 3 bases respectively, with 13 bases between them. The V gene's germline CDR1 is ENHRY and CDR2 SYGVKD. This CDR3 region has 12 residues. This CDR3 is CATRQGHYEQYF. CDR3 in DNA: TGTGCCACCAGGCAGGGGCACTACGAGCAGTACTTC.

For the CDR3, the DNA is TGTGCCAGCAGTTTACCCCAGGGGGTGTATCAGCCCCAGCATTTT. It translates to CASSLPQGVYQPQHF. The chain recombines TRBV28 with TRBJ1-5; the match to TRBD1 covers 7 bases. The CDR3 totals 15 residues. Unmatched junction bases numbered 6, after V lost 2 bases and J lost 5 bases. Germline loops: CDR1 MDHEN, CDR2 SYDVKM.

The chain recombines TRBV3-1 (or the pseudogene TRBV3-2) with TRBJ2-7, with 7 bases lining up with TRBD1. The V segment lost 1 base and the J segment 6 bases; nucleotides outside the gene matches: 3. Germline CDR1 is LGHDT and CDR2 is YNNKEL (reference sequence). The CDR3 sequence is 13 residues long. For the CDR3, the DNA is TGTGCCAGCAGCCAAGTGACAGGGTCCGAGCAGTACTTC. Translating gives CASSQVTGSEQYF.

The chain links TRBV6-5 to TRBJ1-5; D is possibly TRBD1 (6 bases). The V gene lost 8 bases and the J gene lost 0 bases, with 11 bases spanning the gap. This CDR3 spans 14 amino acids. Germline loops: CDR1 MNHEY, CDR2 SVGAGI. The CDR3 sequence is CASRRGISNQPQHF. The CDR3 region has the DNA TGTGCCAGCCGAAGGGGGATTAGCAATCAGCCCCAGCATTTT.

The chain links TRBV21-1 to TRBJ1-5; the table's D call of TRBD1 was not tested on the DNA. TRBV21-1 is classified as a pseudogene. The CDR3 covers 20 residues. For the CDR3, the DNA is TGTGCCAGCAGCATGGAAGTCGGTGGGCAGCCTTTCCATAGCAATCAGCCCCAGCATTTT. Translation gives CASSMEVGGQPFHSNQPQHF.

The CDR3 here is CASSSRQSYEQYF. CDR3 in DNA: TGTGCCAGCAGCTCAAGACAGTCCTACGAGCAGTACTTC. J is TRBJ2-7 and V is TRBV7-9; tentative D call: TRBD1 (5 bases). CDR1 is SEHNR and CDR2 is FQNEAQ in the germline V gene (reference sequence). This CDR3 is 13 amino acids long. V lost 4 bases and J 1 base, leaving 8 bases between the germline ends.

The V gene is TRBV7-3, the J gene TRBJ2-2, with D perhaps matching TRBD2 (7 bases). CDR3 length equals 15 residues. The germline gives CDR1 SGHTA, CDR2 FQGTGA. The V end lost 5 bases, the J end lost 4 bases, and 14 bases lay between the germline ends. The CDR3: CASSEAGAVTGELFF. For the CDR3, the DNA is TGTGCCAGCAGCGAGGCGGGGGCCGTCACCGGGGAGCTGTTTTTT.

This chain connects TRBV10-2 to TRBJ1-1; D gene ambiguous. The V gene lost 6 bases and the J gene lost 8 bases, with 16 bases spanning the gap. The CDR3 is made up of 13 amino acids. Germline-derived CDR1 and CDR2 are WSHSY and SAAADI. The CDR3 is CASSSVGLEEAFF. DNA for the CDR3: TGCGCCAGCAGCAGCGTGGGTCTTGAGGAAGCTTTCTTT.

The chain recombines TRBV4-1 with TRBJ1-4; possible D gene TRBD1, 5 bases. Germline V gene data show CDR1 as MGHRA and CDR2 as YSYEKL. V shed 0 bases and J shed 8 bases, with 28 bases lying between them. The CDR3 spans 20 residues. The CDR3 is CASSQDKDGPSLPGREKLFF. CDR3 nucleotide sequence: TGCGCCAGCAGCCAAGATAAGGATGGTCCCTCACTACCAGGGAGGGAAAAACTGTTTTTT.